This T cell receptor (beta chain) was captured in a study of blood T cell repertoires in COVID-19. Background on the study: Collection of acute and convalescent COVID-19 samples took place in the United States, Italy and Spain. The analysed material was cDNA or gDNA that came from T cells, B-cell-depleted T cells, or PBMCs.

In the original analysis: Estimation of nucleated cell counts relied on the amplification of reference gene primers. Repertoires were generated with immunoSEQ multiplex PCR, while TCRdb's copy carries only in-frame clones and drops some. V and J calls and clone size are given by that table; D and trimming were obtained from the DNA. The sample yields 200,000 to 300,000 clones, around four fifths seen once. V was cut by 1 base and J by 2 bases, with 10 bases left in between. The CDR3 extends over 15 amino acids. The V gene's germline CDR1 is MNHNS and CDR2 SASEGT. The chain joins TRBV6-1 to TRBJ2-3; a possible D gene is TRBD1 (5 bases). Input material: peripheral blood. The receptor comes from a woman aged 55-70 years with active or convalescent COVID-19. As DNA, the CDR3 is TGTGCCAGCAGTGAAGGGCAGGGTAACACAGATACGCAGTATTTT. It specifies CASSEGQGNTDTQYF.